One and the same sample provided the 26 T cell receptor beta chains below, sequenced in a study of CXCR3-negative and CXCR3-positive naive CD8 T cells. Researchers prepared the TRB cDNA libraries using 5' RACE with UMI labels. TCRdb reprocessed the 5' RACE reads; each CDR3 protein has one entry and no DNA is given. The sample has 70,000 to 95,000 distinct CDR3 sequences, and its top ten clones hold around 1.7%. Sequencing was done on a sample of naive CXCR3- CD8+ T cells from blood. The subset denotes: CD45RO-CCR7+CD27+CD95- naive CD8+ T cells lacking CXCR3 (TNR3-). The receptors shown here come from a human donor in good health. Some clones in this sample may be carry-over from other donors' samples.

The rearrangement uses TRBV28 and TRBJ2-2; the D gene TCRdb calls, TRBD1, cannot be checked with no DNA. Per germline, CDR1 MDHEN and CDR2 SYDVKM. The CDR3 spans 14 residues. CDR3 sequence: CASSPLADTGELFF.

This rearrangement joins TRBV28 to TRBJ2-1; TCRdb picks TRBD1, but there is no DNA to check that call. The CDR3 loop spans 13 amino acids. Germline-derived CDR1 and CDR2 are MDHEN and SYDVKM. This CDR3 reads CASSLSRGYEQFF. The complete variable domain, with remaining parts taken from reference TRBV28 and TRBJ2-1, reads DVKVTQSSRYLVKRTGEKVFLECVQDMDHENMFWYRQDPGLGLRLIYFSYDVKMKEKGDIPEGYSVSREKKERFSLILESASTNQTSMYLCASSLSRGYEQFFGPGTRLTVL.

This sequence joins TRBV5-8 and TRBJ1-5. The CDR3 covers 14 residues. CDR1 and CDR2 from the germline V gene are SGHTS and YDEGEE. This CDR3 reads CASSRSGGNQPQHF.

The chain links TRBV28 to TRBJ2-1; TCRdb gives TRBD1 as the D gene, but with no DNA this cannot be confirmed. Germline V gene data show CDR1 as MDHEN and CDR2 as SYDVKM. This CDR3 has 17 residues. The CDR3 here is CASSPIRGLKIYNEQFF.

The CDR3 protein is CASSQGYQGRENTEAFF. The chain couples TRBV3-1 to TRBJ1-1; with no DNA, the TCRdb D assignment of TRBD1 cannot be verified. Germline CDR1 is LGHDT and CDR2 is YNNKEL (reference sequence). CDR3 length: 17 residues.

V is TRBV28 and J is TRBJ2-3; TCRdb picks TRBD1, but there is no DNA to check that call. Germline lookup yields CDR1 MDHEN and CDR2 SYDVKM. The length of the CDR3 is 16 residues. The CDR3: CASSGEQDSITDTQYF.

The chain employs TRBV12-3 or TRBV12-4 and TRBJ1-1; TCRdb proposes TRBD1, but this gene call is untestable without DNA. The CDR3 covers 16 residues. The CDR3 is CASSPRASGADTEAFF.

The rearrangement links TRBV7-3 to TRBJ2-3; without DNA, the TCRdb call of TRBD1 cannot be checked. The length of the CDR3 is 16 residues. Germline values: CDR1 SGHTA, CDR2 FQGTGA. CDR3 sequence: CASSLWGGERTDTQYF.

The rearrangement links TRBV15 to TRBJ2-7; TCRdb gives TRBD1 as the D gene, but with no DNA this cannot be confirmed. This CDR3 spans 14 amino acids. Germline values: CDR1 LNHNV, CDR2 YYDKDF (reference sequence). CDR3 protein: CATSPGQGGHEQYF. Full variable domain (outside the CDR3, taken from reference TRBV15 and TRBJ2-7): DAMVIQNPRYQVTQFGKPVTLSCSQTLNHNVMYWYQQKSSQAPKLLFHYYDKDFNNEADTPDNFQSRRPNTSFCFLDIRSPGLGDTAMYLCATSPGQGGHEQYFGPGTRLTVT.

The chain uses TRBV28 and TRBJ2-3; TCRdb's assignment of TRBD2 cannot be checked, as there is no DNA. Per the germline V gene, CDR1 is MDHEN and CDR2 is SYDVKM. The CDR3 is made up of 15 amino acids. The CDR3 sequence: CASSPLTGISDTQYF.

The chain couples TRBV28 to TRBJ2-3; the D call of TRBD2 rests on TCRdb alone, since no DNA is present to check it. Germline V gives CDR1 MDHEN, CDR2 SYDVKM. This CDR3 is built from 15 residues. The CDR3 region is CASSSDAGGPLTQYF.

The chain employs TRBV18 and TRBJ2-7; without DNA, the TCRdb call of TRBD2 cannot be checked. The germline V gene encodes CDR1 KGHSH and CDR2 LQKENI. CDR3 length equals 15 residues. CDR3 loop: CASSPPGLTMEGQYF.

The chain recombines TRBV4-3 with TRBJ1-1. The CDR3 is 15 amino acids. Germline V gene sequence: CDR1 LGHNA, CDR2 YSLEER. The CDR3 here is CASSQDKVGNTEAFF.

The V and J genes are TRBV6-5 and TRBJ2-1; no DNA is available, so the TRBD1 call from TCRdb remains unchecked. The CDR3 is 14 amino acids. Germline CDR1 reads MNHEY; CDR2 reads SVGAGI. CDR3: CASRPTLQGLEQFF.

V usage is TRBV4-3 and J usage is TRBJ2-7. CDR1 and CDR2 (germline): LGHNA, YSLEER. CDR3 length: 14 residues. CDR3 sequence: CASSQQREVYEQYF.

The chain uses TRBV29-1 and TRBJ2-2. From germline, CDR1 is SQVTM and CDR2 ANQGSEA. The CDR3 consists of 17 residues. The CDR3 protein is CSVEAWCLPRDTGELFF.

This chain connects TRBV29-1 to TRBJ2-2; the TCRdb D gene call, TRBD1, has no DNA to confirm it. Germline V gene sequence: CDR1 SQVTM, CDR2 ANQGSEA. The CDR3 sequence is 18 residues long. The CDR3 is CSVESWSQAGGYTGELFF.

The V gene is TRBV27, the J gene TRBJ2-5. The CDR3 consists of 12 residues. Germline lookup yields CDR1 MNHEY and CDR2 SMNVEV (reference sequence). CDR3 protein: CASSSGQETQYF.

V usage is TRBV7-8 and J usage is TRBJ2-5; the D call of TRBD2 rests on TCRdb alone, since no DNA is present to check it. This CDR3 spans 17 amino acids. Looked up from germline, CDR1 is SGHVS and CDR2 is FQNEAQ. The CDR3 protein is CASSPRLAGGPGETQYF.

The J gene is TRBJ2-5, the V gene TRBV7-3; TCRdb's D gene call, TRBD1, goes unchecked for lack of DNA. The V gene's germline CDR1 is SGHTA and CDR2 FQGTGA. The CDR3 covers 13 residues. CDR3 amino acids: CASRGTGEETQYF. The full variable domain, in which reference TRBV7-3 and TRBJ2-5 provide the parts outside the CDR3, is GAGVSQTPSNKVTEKGKYVELRCDPISGHTALYWYRQSLGQGPEFLIYFQGTGAADDSGLPNDRFFAVRPEGSVSTLKIQRTERGDSAVYLCASRGTGEETQYFGPGTRLLVL.

V gene TRBV11-3 combines with J gene TRBJ1-1. Germline CDR1 reads SGHNT; CDR2 reads YENEEA. CDR3 length: 13 amino acids. CDR3 protein: CASGGDGYTEAFF.

The chain couples TRBV29-1 to TRBJ2-2; TCRdb lists TRBD1, though no DNA is available to test this call. The germline gives CDR1 SQVTM, CDR2 ANQGSEA. The CDR3 length is 12 residues. The CDR3 loop reads CSGQGASGELYF.

The chain joins TRBV6-4 to TRBJ2-3; TCRdb's D gene call, TRBD2, goes unchecked for lack of DNA. Germline loops: CDR1 MRHNA, CDR2 SNTAGT. The CDR3 sequence is 18 residues long. This chain's CDR3 is CASSPAGLAGTSTDTQYF.

The chain employs TRBV28 and TRBJ2-2. Germline V CDR1 and CDR2: MDHEN, SYDVKM. The CDR3 is 14 amino acids. This chain's CDR3 is CASSKGFQTGELFF.

This sequence joins TRBV11-2 and TRBJ2-7; TCRdb's D call, TRBD1, is unchecked because there is no DNA. CDR1 and CDR2 (germline): SGHAT, FQNNGV. CDR3 size: 15 residues. This chain's CDR3 is CASTFSGTGGYEQYF.

The V call is TRBV7-8, the J call TRBJ1-2; TCRdb gives TRBD1 as the D gene, but with no DNA this cannot be confirmed. The germline gives CDR1 SGHVS, CDR2 FQNEAQ. CDR3 length: 16 residues. The CDR3 here is CASSLGPEGGRGGYTF. Supplemented by reference TRBV7-8 and TRBJ1-2, the full variable domain reads GAGVSQSPRYKVAKRGQDVALRCDPISGHVSLFWYQQALGQGPEFLTYFQNEAQLDKSGLPSDRFFAERPEGSVSTLKIQRTQQEDSAVYLCASSLGPEGGRGGYTFGSGTRLTVV.